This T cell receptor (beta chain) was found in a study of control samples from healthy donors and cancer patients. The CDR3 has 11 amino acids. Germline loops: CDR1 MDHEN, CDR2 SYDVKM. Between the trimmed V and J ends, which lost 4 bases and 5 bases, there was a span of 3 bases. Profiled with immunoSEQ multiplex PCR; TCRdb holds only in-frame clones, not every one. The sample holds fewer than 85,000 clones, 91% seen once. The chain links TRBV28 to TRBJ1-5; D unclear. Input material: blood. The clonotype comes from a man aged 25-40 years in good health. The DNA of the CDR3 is TGTGCCAGCAGTTCCGATCAGCCCCAGCATTTT. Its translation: CASSSDQPQHF.